This TCR beta chain was documented in a study of shared clonotypes between healthy human individuals (dated by TCRdb to 2020 to 2022). Regarding the research as a whole: Three men and a couple of women, aged 18 to 49 years, made up the cohort. For each donor, three plates each were used for CD4 naive and CD4 memory, two plates were used for CD8 naive, and one plate was used for CD8 memory. The study deeply sequenced blood TCR repertoires of about 5 healthy adults to estimate repertoire size and the extent of clonotype sharing between individuals. To increase sequencing depth and limit assay-specific biases, different laboratories used diverse techniques to prepare libraries and sequence TCR repertoires. Leukapheresis yielded between about 0.85 and 10 billion PBMCs per donor. What the study reported, not specific to this receptor: Sharing across several donors was observed for about 5% of naive CD4, less than 4% of naive CD8, 2.3% of memory CD4, and roughly 0.4% of memory CD8 clonotypes. The small number of donors limited the genetic and exposure-history diversity represented. Estimated clonotype richness was generally larger for naive than for memory subsets. Only blood was sampled, and tissue TCR repertoires likely differ from those in blood. Compared with non-shared clonotypes, clonotypes shared by all four sorted-subset donors had higher generation probabilities. Rarefaction of sorted-subset datasets indicated incomplete sequencing despite the large sequencing depth. Pairwise subsampling indicated that sequencing depth was expected to affect the degree of clonotype sharing among donors.

Healthy HIV-negative adults with no recently reported acute infections or vaccinations were included as donors. Only Caucasian adults living in Nashville, Tennessee, USA were represented among the donors. CD4+ T cells were enriched by magnetic negative selection; naive cells were then positively selected on CD45RA, and the negative fraction formed the memory subset. Blood was collected by leukapheresis, and PBMCs were isolated by Ficoll-Histopaque density gradient centrifugation and then cryopreserved in liquid nitrogen vapor phase. Analytical flow cytometry was used to check the purity and quantity of each magnetically sorted T cell population. Genomic DNA was isolated from each sorted fraction and quantified by UV absorbance on a Nanodrop 2000c. As for this clone: Its antigen has not been determined. No much larger clone is present one base from it, and per-base qualities are unavailable.

TCR CDR3 regions were amplified from genomic DNA by multiplex PCR using the deep immunoSEQ assay. Extracted genomic DNA from each cell subset was spread evenly across all wells of several immunoSEQ 96-well plates, with each plate serving as a replicate. For sorted subsets, about 200 ng genomic DNA, equal to about 30,000 T cell genomes, was loaded into each replicate PCR. The purified libraries were quantified using a Qubit 3.0 fluorometer, sized with a Bioanalyzer 2100, and then quantified again using the KAPA Library Quantification kit. Every immunoSEQ 96-well plate was sequenced on a separate single-read 150-cycle Illumina NextSeq 550 flow cell. In the original analysis: Because the immunoSEQ output held only junctional sequences and lacked quality scores, the filtering could not match the filtering applied to full-length reads. Sequences were annotated with PyIR, a Python wrapper for IgBLAST v1.9, using IMGT germline references to assign V/J genes and CDR3. Reads were filtered out if the reads had weak V/J assignments (E-value above 1e-6), no CDR3, stop codons, out-of-frame junctions, or ambiguous translated residues. V3J clonotypes were defined as sequences sharing the same inferred V gene, J gene, and CDR3 amino acid sequence. The percentage overlap between two repertoires was calculated by dividing the number of shared unique clonotypes by the size of the smaller repertoire. Three approaches were used to assess repertoire richness: RTK rarefaction, the Chao1 estimator, and Recon v2.1 estimates of unobserved clonotypes. Generation probabilities were computed with OLGA for all TCRbeta clonotypes obtained by the gDNA method from several donors. TCRdb took this table from immuneACCESS and kept in-frame rearrangements with V and J called. Such tables lack part of the clones; where checked against another copy, unresolved V genes explain under half of the gap, and the rest is unexplained. V and J calls and clone size are as listed in that table; D and trimming were resolved from the DNA. The sample records some 1 million clones, about 75% of which are singletons. The ten top clones hold about 1.5% of the sample.

This receptor was taken from a man between 18 and 29 years old in good health. Sequencing was performed on memory CD4+ T cells sorted from blood. Reading the label with the study, this specimen's cell subset or site is: CD45RA-negative fraction.

The CDR3 region reads CATRDRYFEQYF. The nucleotide sequence is given as TGTGCCACCCGGGACAGGTACTTCGAGCAGTACTTC. The chain links TRBV27 with TRBJ2-7, with 8 middle bases fitting TRBD1. At the junction V is shortened by 10 bases and J by 6 bases; bases outside the gene matches: 8. As encoded in the germline V gene (reference sequence), CDR1 is MNHEY while CDR2 is SMNVEV. CDR3 length: 12 amino acids, cysteine to phenylalanine. CDR3 DNA only is kept here, 36 bases in frame from base 1.